The entry below describes one T cell receptor (beta chain). Its antigen target is currently unknown. Nothing much larger sits one base from this clone, and base qualities are not available. The sample is drawn from a study of early T cells in non-severe SARS-CoV-2 infection (dated by TCRdb to the early 2020s). About the investigation overall: Because TCR sequencing was done on bulk RNA from unsorted whole blood, the alpha and beta chains could not be paired.

A case-control design nested within a healthcare worker cohort in London, UK, was used, with weekly nasopharyngeal swab PCR tests and blood sampling performed. Between 23 and 31 March 2020, the week of the UK lockdown, healthcare workers were enrolled and then followed up weekly for as long as 16 weeks. The protocol used for the library was 5' RACE. Sequenced using a NextSeq 500. Unique molecular identifiers were attached to individual cDNA molecules in the TCR library protocol so that sequencing error and PCR bias could be corrected. Both TCR alpha and beta chains were sequenced, and tight co-correlation was observed between alpha and beta sequence abundances in each sample. Regarding the original processing steps: Decombinator V4 was used to perform V gene, J gene and CDR3 annotation of TCR sequences. TCRs were defined as expanded if a significant change between any two time points was detected under a Poisson model with p below 0.0001. TCR abundances were normalised to the total number of TCRs sequenced per sample and were expressed as counts per million. MAIT TCRs were defined by TRAV1-2 paired with TRAJ12, TRAJ20 or TRAJ33, and iNKT TCRs by TRAV10 paired with TRAJ18. VDJdb, accessed 1 November 2021, was searched for CMV, EBV and SARS-CoV-2 annotated TCRs, excluding TCRs annotated for multiple antigens. TCRdb handled the public reads itself, with Q25 trimming in fastp and clone calling in MiXCR, and kept productive beta chains. Records with the same CDR3 protein are collapsed into one entry carrying the most frequent genes and DNA. The V and J calls shown here were made by TCRdb, not taken from the authors' results. This sample has more than 50,000 distinct CDR3 sequences in its table, and 5.6% of those were observed once. Under 8% of the sample is taken by the ten largest.

The paper's findings and limits, for the study overall: VDJdb matching was skewed toward anti-spike CD8 responses and likely underestimated virus-specific expansions, missing private and CD4 specificities.

V is trimmed back by 4 bases and J by 3 bases, and the junction contains 6 bases that no gene match accounts for. The CDR3 runs 15 amino acids, cysteine and phenylalanine included. The read is trimmed to its CDR3 DNA, 45 bases read in frame from base 1. CDR1 and CDR2 are read off the germline V gene as SGHDT and YYEEEE. The chain employs TRBV5-6 and TRBJ1-5; TRBD1 aligns with 8 central bases. Material for sequencing was whole blood. This clonotype originated in an adult who was a healthcare worker with PCR-confirmed SARS-CoV-2 infection or an uninfected control (not recorded which). The nucleotides are TGTGCCAGCAGCCGAGGACAGGGACACAATCAGCCCCAGCATTTT. Its amino acids are CASSRGQGHNQPQHF. Extended through the reference TRBV5-6 and TRBJ1-5 proteins, this CDR3 yields the full variable domain: DAGVTQSPTHLIKTRGQQVTLRCSPKSGHDTVSWYQQALGQGPQFIFQYYEEEERQRGNFPDRFSGHQFPNYSSELNVNALLLGDSALYLCASSRGQGHNQPQHFGDGTRLSIL.